These T cell receptor beta chains were read from a single sample in a study of blood T cell repertoires in COVID-19. Sequencing used immunoSEQ multiplex PCR; TCRdb keeps in-frame clones, though not all of them. The sample consists of more than 75,000 clones, approximately 86% of them appearing once. Sequenced material: peripheral blood. These receptors all come from a woman aged 65 to 85 with acute or convalescent COVID-19. CDR3s include the opening cysteine and the closing phenylalanine or tryptophan. Each record gives: clone size, J gene, V gene, CDR3 protein. Clone size is shown for a subset of rows, as once, few, many or a class of expanded clone.

clone size: .; J gene: TRBJ2-1; V gene: TRBV11-2; CDR3 protein: CASSLDIGLAYNEQFF
clone size: .; J gene: TRBJ2-3; V gene: TRBV3-1/TRBV3-2; CDR3 protein: CASSSQTDTQYF
clone size: .; J gene: TRBJ2-7; V gene: TRBV5-6; CDR3 protein: CASSRVQGPYEQYF
clone size: .; J gene: TRBJ1-4; V gene: TRBV15; CDR3 protein: CATSMTGNEKLFF
clone size: once; J gene: TRBJ2-5; V gene: TRBV3-1/TRBV3-2; CDR3 protein: CASSKGLAGGTQETQYF
clone size: .; J gene: TRBJ1-5; V gene: TRBV28; CDR3 protein: CASKWDRTHQPQHF
clone size: .; J gene: TRBJ1-5; V gene: TRBV4-1; CDR3 protein: CASSQEGQGSYQPQHF
clone size: .; J gene: TRBJ2-7; V gene: TRBV9; CDR3 protein: CASSVGDRVRHEQYF
clone size: .; J gene: TRBJ2-7; V gene: TRBV6-5; CDR3 protein: CASSRQYSYEQYF
clone size: .; J gene: TRBJ1-6; V gene: TRBV7-8; CDR3 protein: CASSLVQGSSQRNSPLHF
clone size: .; J gene: TRBJ1-5; V gene: TRBV24-1; CDR3 protein: CATSARTGGYSNQPQHF
clone size: .; J gene: TRBJ1-4; V gene: TRBV28; CDR3 protein: CASSTLGTGNEKLFF
clone size: .; J gene: TRBJ1-1; V gene: TRBV27; CDR3 protein: CASSTGGVWGQNTEAFF
clone size: .; J gene: TRBJ2-5; V gene: TRBV5-4; CDR3 protein: CASSPGTGGIQETQYF
clone size: .; J gene: TRBJ1-6; V gene: TRBV5-6; CDR3 protein: CASSLVGAQISPLHF
clone size: .; J gene: TRBJ1-1; V gene: TRBV5-8; CDR3 protein: CASSLLVGRANTEAFF
clone size: .; J gene: TRBJ2-5; V gene: TRBV30; CDR3 protein: CAWSERSGETQYF